The rows below give T cell receptor beta chains drawn from one sample of a study of STAT3 mutations in large granular lymphocyte leukemia. Sequenced by immunoSEQ multiplex PCR; TCRdb stores in-frame clones only, minus some. In the table there are about 16,000 clones, 84% of which are singletons. The sequencing input was peripheral blood mononuclear cells. The origin of the receptors is a man over 45 with T-cell large granular lymphocyte leukemia. Some clones in this sample may be carry-over from other donors' samples. Each CDR3 is given with its conserved first and last residue. D genes are given only for firm matches. Clone size, where shown, is once, few, many, or a class for clones that have expanded.

size	V	J	D	CDR3	DNA
.	TRBV4-1	TRBJ2-1	TRBD2	CASSQDPAGNNEQFF	TGCGCCAGCAGCCAAGACCCAGCGGGGAACAATGAGCAGTTCTTC
.	TRBV20-1	TRBJ1-1	.	CSAPDSPEAFF	TGCAGTGCACCCGACAGCCCTGAAGCTTTCTTT
.	TRBV5-1	TRBJ2-2	TRBD1	CASSGQGLEGELFF	TGCGCCAGCAGCGGACAGGGGTTGGAAGGGGAGCTGTTTTTT
.	TRBV7-2	TRBJ1-5	.	CASSLVGQVYQPQHF	TGTGCCAGCAGCTTAGTCGGGCAAGTTTATCAGCCCCAGCATTTT
.	TRBV19	TRBJ2-5	TRBD1	CASSMGQAWETQYF	TGTGCCAGTAGTATGGGACAGGCTTGGGAGACCCAGTACTTC
.	TRBV15	TRBJ2-5	.	CATSRRTGDGTQYF	TGTGCCACCAGCAGACGGACGGGTGATGGGACCCAGTACTTC
.	TRBV4-3	TRBJ1-3	.	CASSQDQGPGNTIYF	TGCGCCAGCAGCCAAGACCAGGGTCCAGGAAACACCATATATTTT
.	TRBV5-4	TRBJ2-3	TRBD1	CASSLNQGARTQYF	TGTGCCAGCAGCTTAAATCAGGGGGCAAGAACGCAGTATTTT
.	TRBV10-3	TRBJ1-2	.	CAISESWVSGYTF	TGTGCCATCAGTGAGTCTTGGGTCTCTGGCTACACCTTC
.	TRBV7-6	TRBJ2-2	TRBD2	CASSLSGTSGGTGELFF	TGTGCCAGCAGCTTAAGTGGGACTAGCGGGGGCACCGGGGAGCTGTTTTTT
.	TRBV23-1	TRBJ2-1	TRBD1	CASTRGTGGLYNEQFF	TGCGCCAGCACCCGAGGGACAGGGGGTCTCTACAATGAGCAGTTCTTC
.	TRBV28	TRBJ2-7	.	CASSSPGTPWGYF	TGTGCCAGCAGTAGCCCCGGGACCCCCTGGGGGTACTTC
.	TRBV7-9	TRBJ1-2	TRBD1	CASSSGQREGYTF	TGTGCCAGCAGCTCGGGACAGCGGGAGGGCTACACCTTC
.	TRBV2	TRBJ1-6	.	CARGTGGQNSPLHF	TGTGCCAGGGGGACGGGGGGGCAGAATTCACCCCTCCACTTT
.	TRBV21-1	TRBJ1-1	.	CASSMRGLNTEAFF	TGTGCCAGCAGCATGAGGGGTTTGAACACTGAAGCTTTCTTT
.	TRBV5-6	TRBJ2-7	.	CASSFAQGGTYEQYF	TGTGCCAGCAGCTTCGCACAGGGAGGAACCTACGAGCAGTACTTC
.	TRBV9	TRBJ2-2	.	CASSVDGRTAGELFF	TGTGCCAGCAGCGTAGATGGCAGGACCGCCGGGGAGCTGTTTTTT
.	TRBV6-5	TRBJ2-1	.	CASSYTNEQFF	TGTGCCAGCAGTTACACCAATGAGCAGTTCTTC
few	TRBV25-1	TRBJ2-1	.	CASSYRVGNEQFF	TGTGCCAGCAGTTATCGGGTTGGCAATGAGCAGTTCTTC
.	TRBV9	TRBJ1-2	TRBD1	CASSAGTGGSYGYTF	TGTGCCAGCAGCGCTGGGACAGGGGGCAGCTATGGCTACACCTTC
.	TRBV9	TRBJ2-3	TRBD2	CASSAPGLASTDTQYF	TGTGCCAGCAGCGCTCCGGGACTAGCGAGCACAGATACGCAGTATTTT
.	TRBV19	TRBJ1-1	.	CASSVSTISEAFF	TGTGCCAGTAGTGTGTCAACGATCTCTGAAGCTTTCTTT
.	TRBV18	TRBJ2-2	.	CASSPNTNTGELFF	TGTGCCAGCTCACCTAATACAAACACCGGGGAGCTGTTTTTT
few	TRBV20-1	TRBJ2-3	.	CSARDPDTQYF	TGCAGTGCTAGAGATCCCGATACGCAGTATTTT
few	TRBV12-5	TRBJ1-5	.	CASGLLFLGNQPQHF	TGTGCTAGTGGTTTGCTCTTCCTAGGCAATCAGCCCCAGCATTTT
.	TRBV2	TRBJ1-2	.	CASSYRGPGYTF	TGTGCCAGCAGTTATCGGGGGCCTGGCTACACCTTC
.	TRBV29-1	TRBJ2-2	TRBD1	CSVGTGAGTGELFF	TGCAGCGTTGGGACAGGGGCGGGCACCGGGGAGCTGTTTTTT
.	TRBV5-1	TRBJ1-2	TRBD1	CASSQATGGAQSGYTF	TGCGCCAGCAGTCAGGCAACAGGGGGCGCACAATCCGGCTACACCTTC
.	TRBV7-9	TRBJ2-3	.	CASSMGVSTDTQYF	TGTGCCAGCAGCATGGGGGTTAGCACAGATACGCAGTATTTT
.	TRBV5-8	TRBJ2-1	TRBD2	CASSPGLAGLNEQFF	TGTGCCAGCAGCCCGGGACTAGCGGGGTTGAATGAGCAGTTCTTC
once	TRBV7-8	TRBJ1-6	.	CASSLVRGNSPLHF	TGTGCCAGCAGCTTAGTCAGGGGTAATTCACCCCTCCACTTT
.	TRBV23-1	TRBJ2-5	.	CASNNWDVETQYF	TGCGCCAGCAATAACTGGGACGTGGAGACCCAGTACTTC
.	TRBV5-6	TRBJ2-7	TRBD1	CASSLGTVAYEQYF	TGTGCCAGCAGCTTAGGGACAGTTGCCTACGAGCAGTACTTC
.	TRBV7-2	TRBJ2-1	TRBD2	CASTGTSGRNEQFF	TGTGCCAGCACCGGGACTAGCGGGAGAAATGAGCAGTTCTTC
.	TRBV6-6	TRBJ2-7	.	CASSSTTYEQYF	TGTGCCAGCAGTTCGACGACCTACGAGCAGTACTTC
.	TRBV11-1	TRBJ2-6	TRBD1	CASSLGQSASGANVLTF	TGTGCCAGCAGCTTGGGACAGTCCGCCTCTGGGGCCAACGTCCTGACTTTC
.	TRBV5-1	TRBJ2-3	TRBD2	CASSLAGATDTQYF	TGCGCCAGCAGCTTAGCGGGGGCAACAGATACGCAGTATTTT
.	TRBV4-3	TRBJ2-1	TRBD2	CASSQDQLGLAFNEQFF	TGCGCCAGCAGCCAAGATCAGTTAGGACTAGCGTTCAATGAGCAGTTCTTC